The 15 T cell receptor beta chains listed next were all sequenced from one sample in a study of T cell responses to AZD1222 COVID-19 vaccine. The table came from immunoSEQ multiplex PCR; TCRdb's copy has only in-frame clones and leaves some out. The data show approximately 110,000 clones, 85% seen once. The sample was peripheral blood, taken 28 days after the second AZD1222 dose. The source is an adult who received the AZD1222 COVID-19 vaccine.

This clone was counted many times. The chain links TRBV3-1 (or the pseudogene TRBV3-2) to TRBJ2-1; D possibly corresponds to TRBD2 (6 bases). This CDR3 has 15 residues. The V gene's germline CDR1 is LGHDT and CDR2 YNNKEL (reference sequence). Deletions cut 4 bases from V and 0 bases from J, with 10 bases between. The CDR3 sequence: CASSLRGGSYNEQFF. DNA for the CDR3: TGTGCCAGCAGCCTTCGGGGAGGCTCCTACAATGAGCAGTTCTTC.

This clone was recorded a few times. CDR3 bases: TGCGCCAGCAGCGCGGGGGGGCCTGAGACCCAGTACTTC. Residues: CASSAGGPETQYF. The V and J genes are TRBV10-1 and TRBJ2-5; 9 bases fit TRBD2. With V trimmed by 6 bases and J by 5 bases, 4 bases remained unmatched. Germline CDR1 reads WNHNN; CDR2 reads SYGVQD (reference sequence). The CDR3 extends over 13 amino acids.

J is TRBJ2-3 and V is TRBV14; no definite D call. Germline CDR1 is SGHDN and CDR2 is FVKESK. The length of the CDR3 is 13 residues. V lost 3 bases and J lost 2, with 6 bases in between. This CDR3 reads CASSQAPTDTQYF. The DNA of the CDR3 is TGTGCCAGCAGCCAGGCGCCCACAGATACGCAGTATTTT. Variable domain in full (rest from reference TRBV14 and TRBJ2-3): EAGVTQFPSHSVIEKGQTVTLRCDPISGHDNLYWYRRVMGKEIKFLLHFVKESKQDESGMPNNRFLAERTGGTYSTLKVQPAELEDSGVYFCASSQAPTDTQYFGPGTRLTVL.

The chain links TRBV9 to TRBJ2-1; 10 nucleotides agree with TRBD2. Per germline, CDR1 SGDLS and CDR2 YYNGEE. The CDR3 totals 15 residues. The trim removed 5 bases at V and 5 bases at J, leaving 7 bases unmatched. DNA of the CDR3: TGTGCCAGCAGTCTGACTAGCGGGCCACACAATGAGCAGTTCTTC. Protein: CASSLTSGPHNEQFF.

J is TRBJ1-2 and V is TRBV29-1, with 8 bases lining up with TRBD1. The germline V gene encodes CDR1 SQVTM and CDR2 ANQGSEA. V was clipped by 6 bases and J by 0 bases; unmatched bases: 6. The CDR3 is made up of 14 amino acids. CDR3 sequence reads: CSVYGTGSNYGYTF. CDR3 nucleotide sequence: TGCAGCGTCTATGGGACAGGCTCTAACTATGGCTACACCTTC.

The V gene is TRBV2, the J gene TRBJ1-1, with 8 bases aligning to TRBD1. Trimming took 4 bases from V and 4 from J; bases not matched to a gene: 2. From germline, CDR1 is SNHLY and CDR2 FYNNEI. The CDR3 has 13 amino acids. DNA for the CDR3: TGTGCCAGCAGTGGACAGGGGAGCACTGAAGCTTTCTTT. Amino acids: CASSGQGSTEAFF.

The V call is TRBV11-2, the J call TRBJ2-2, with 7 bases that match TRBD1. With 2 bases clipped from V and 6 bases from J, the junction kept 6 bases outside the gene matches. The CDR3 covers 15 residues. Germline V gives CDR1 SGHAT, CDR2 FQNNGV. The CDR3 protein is CASSLMWQGAGELFF. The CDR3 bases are TGTGCCAGCAGCTTAATGTGGCAGGGGGCCGGGGAGCTGTTTTTT. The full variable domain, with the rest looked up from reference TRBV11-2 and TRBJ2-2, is EAGVAQSPRYKIIEKRQSVAFWCNPISGHATLYWYQQILGQGPKLLIQFQNNGVVDDSQLPKDRFSAERLKGVDSTLKIQPAKLEDSAVYLCASSLMWQGAGELFFGEGSRLTVL.

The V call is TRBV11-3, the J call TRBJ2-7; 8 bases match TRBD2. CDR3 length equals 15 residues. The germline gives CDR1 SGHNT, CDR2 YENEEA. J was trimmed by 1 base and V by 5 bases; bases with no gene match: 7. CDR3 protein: CASSPGGGRSYEQYF. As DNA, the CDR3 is TGTGCCAGCAGCCCCGGGGGGGGCCGATCCTACGAGCAGTACTTC.

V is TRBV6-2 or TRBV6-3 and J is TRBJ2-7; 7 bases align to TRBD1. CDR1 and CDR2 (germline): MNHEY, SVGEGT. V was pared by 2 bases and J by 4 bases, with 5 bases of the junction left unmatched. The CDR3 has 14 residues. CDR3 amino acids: CASSYVGTDYEQYF. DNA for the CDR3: TGTGCCAGCAGTTACGTGGGGACAGATTACGAGCAGTACTTC.

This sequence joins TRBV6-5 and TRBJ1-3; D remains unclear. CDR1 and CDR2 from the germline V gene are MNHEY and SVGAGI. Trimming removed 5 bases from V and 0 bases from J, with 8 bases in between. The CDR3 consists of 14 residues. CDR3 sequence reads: CASSTDSSGNTIYF. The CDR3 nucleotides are TGTGCCAGCAGTACAGATTCCTCTGGAAACACCATATATTTT.

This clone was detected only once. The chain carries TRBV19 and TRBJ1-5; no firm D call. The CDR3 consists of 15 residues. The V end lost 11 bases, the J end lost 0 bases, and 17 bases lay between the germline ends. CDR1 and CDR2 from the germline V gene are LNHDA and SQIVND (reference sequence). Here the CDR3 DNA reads TGTGCCTCCCAATGGAGCGGACTTAGCAATCAGCCCCAGCATTTT. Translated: CASQWSGLSNQPQHF.

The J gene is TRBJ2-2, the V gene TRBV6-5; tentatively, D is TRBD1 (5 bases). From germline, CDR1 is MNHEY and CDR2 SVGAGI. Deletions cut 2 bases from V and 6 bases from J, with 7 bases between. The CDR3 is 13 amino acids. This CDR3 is CASSYGAAGELFF. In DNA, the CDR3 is TGTGCCAGCAGTTACGGGGCGGCCGGGGAGCTGTTTTTT.

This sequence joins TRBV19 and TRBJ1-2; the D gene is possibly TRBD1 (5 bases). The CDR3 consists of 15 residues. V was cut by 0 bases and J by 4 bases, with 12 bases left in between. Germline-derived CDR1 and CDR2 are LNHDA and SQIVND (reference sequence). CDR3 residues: CASSIDYSGAYGYTF. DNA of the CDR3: TGTGCCAGTAGTATAGATTACTCCGGGGCCTATGGCTACACCTTC.

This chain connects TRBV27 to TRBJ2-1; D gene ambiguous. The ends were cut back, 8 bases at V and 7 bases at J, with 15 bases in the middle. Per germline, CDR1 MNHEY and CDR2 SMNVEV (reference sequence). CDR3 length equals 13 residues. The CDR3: CASSQAGMNEQFF. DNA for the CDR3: TGTGCCAGCTCCCAGGCAGGTATGAATGAGCAGTTCTTC.

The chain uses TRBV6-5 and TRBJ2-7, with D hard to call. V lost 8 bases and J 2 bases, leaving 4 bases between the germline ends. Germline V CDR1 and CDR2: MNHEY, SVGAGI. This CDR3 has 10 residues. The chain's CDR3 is CASGPYEQYF. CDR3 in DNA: TGTGCCAGCGGTCCCTACGAGCAGTACTTC.